This T cell receptor beta chain was recorded in a study of shared clonotypes between healthy human individuals. Study-wide points: Sampling included only blood; tissue repertoires likely differ.

This clone was observed a few times. Its matching antigen is unknown. This sequence may be a read error, since a much larger clone differs from it by one base. Germline CDR1 reads SGHNT; CDR2 reads YYREEE (reference sequence). CDR3 length equals 15 residues. With V trimmed by 4 bases and J by 2 bases, 3 bases remained unmatched. All donors were healthy HIV-negative adults lacking recent acute infections or vaccinations. Clones were sequenced by immunoSEQ multiplex PCR, and TCRdb holds only the in-frame ones, with some missing. The repertoire holds a few hundred thousand clones, around 80% seen once, with 9.5% to 15% in the top ten.

Sequenced input: PBMCs. This clonotype originated in a woman aged 40-49 years in good health. Some clones in this sample may be carry-over from other donors' samples. This chain links TRBV5-4 with TRBJ2-7; 13 bases match TRBD2. This CDR3 reads CASSLTSGRAYEQYF. CDR3 nucleotides: TGTGCCAGCAGCCTCACTAGCGGGAGGGCCTACGAGCAGTACTTC.